The subject of this entry is one T cell receptor (beta chain). No cognate antigen has been identified for it. Base qualities were left out, and no much larger clone turns up one base away. This entry is derived from a study of blood T cell repertoires in COVID-19 (dated by TCRdb to 2020 to 2022). As for the study more broadly: Samples covering the acute and convalescent phases of COVID-19 were provided by collaborators in the United States, Italy and Spain. The repertoires were made available in a free public database intended to serve as a resource for research on the immune response to SARS-CoV-2. The material from the prospective study consisted of cDNA or gDNA derived from T cells, B-cell-depleted T cells, or PBMCs. Subjects who had been exposed to COVID-19, were actively infected with it, or had recovered from it provided the deeply sampled blood TCRbeta repertoires that made up the dataset. The samples were drawn from two sources: the first 160 participants of the ongoing ImmuneRACE study, and over 1,000 subjects contributed by 6 global collaborators. Where HLA class I and class II types were available, the types were taken from metadata supplied by the sample provider, not from assay-based typing. A de-identified subject ID, COVID-19 status, age in years and sex were almost always included in the sample metadata. General findings and caveats noted by the study authors: The amount of clinical and demographic metadata varied by source and participant and was provided uncurated.

The CDR3 runs 15 amino acids, cysteine and phenylalanine included. Only CDR3 DNA remains: 45 bases, in frame from the first base. TCRbeta CDR3 regions were amplified from genomic DNA by means of the immunoSEQ Assay, a bias-controlled multiplex PCR. As for the authors' bioinformatics: Nucleated cell counts per sample were estimated from amplification of reference gene primers within the assay. To quantify the absolute abundance of each unique TCRbeta CDR3 rearrangement, sequence reads were collapsed and filtered. Productive Simpson clonality was computed per sample as the square root of Simpson's diversity index over productive rearrangements. TCRdb's version of the immuneACCESS table is confined to in-frame rearrangements and falls short of the full clone set. An unresolved V gene accounts for under half of the shortfall where checked; the remainder is of unknown origin. V and J calls plus clone size are reproduced from that table; the DNA served to infer D and trimming. A total of a few hundred thousand clones appear in this sample, 80% to 90% of them only once. The biggest ten clones account for 2.2% of the sample.

The collaborating institutions used their own protocols to collect whole blood in K2EDTA tubes. For TCRbeta analysis, collaborators shipped samples in one of three forms: frozen whole blood, isolated PBMCs, or DNA extracted from either of those sample types. This receptor was identified in a woman aged 50 to 60 with acute or convalescent COVID-19. Recombination joined TRBV1 with TRBJ1-5; TRBD1, as called in the table, went unchecked against the DNA. TRBV1 is designated a pseudogene. Sequenced input: peripheral blood. This receptor has the CDR3 CTSGGTQGFNQPQHF. The DNA sequence is given as TGCACCAGCGGAGGAACACAGGGGTTCAATCAGCCCCAGCATTTT.